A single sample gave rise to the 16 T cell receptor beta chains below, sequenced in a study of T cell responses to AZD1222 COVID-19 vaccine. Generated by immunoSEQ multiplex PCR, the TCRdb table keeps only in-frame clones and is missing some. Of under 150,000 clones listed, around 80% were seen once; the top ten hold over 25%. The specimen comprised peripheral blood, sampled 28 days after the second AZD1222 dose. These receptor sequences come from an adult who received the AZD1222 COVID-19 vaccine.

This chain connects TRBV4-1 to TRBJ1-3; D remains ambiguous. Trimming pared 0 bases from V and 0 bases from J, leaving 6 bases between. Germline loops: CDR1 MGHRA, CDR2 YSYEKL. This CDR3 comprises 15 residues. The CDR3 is CASSQESRSGNTIYF. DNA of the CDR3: TGCGCCAGCAGCCAAGAAAGCCGCTCTGGAAACACCATATATTTT.

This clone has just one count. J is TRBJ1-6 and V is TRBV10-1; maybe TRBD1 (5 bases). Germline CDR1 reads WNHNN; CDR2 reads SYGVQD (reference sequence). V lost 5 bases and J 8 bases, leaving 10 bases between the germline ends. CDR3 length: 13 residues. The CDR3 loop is CASSTTADSPLHF. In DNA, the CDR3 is TGCGCCAGCAGTACGACAGCAGATTCACCCCTCCACTTT.

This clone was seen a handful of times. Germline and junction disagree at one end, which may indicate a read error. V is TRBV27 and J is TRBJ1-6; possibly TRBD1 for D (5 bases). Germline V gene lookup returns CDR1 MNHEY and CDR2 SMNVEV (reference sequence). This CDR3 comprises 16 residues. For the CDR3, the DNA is TGTGCCAGCAGTTACGGCAGGGAGAAGGGTAATCCACCCCTCCACTTT. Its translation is CASSYGREKGNPPLHF.

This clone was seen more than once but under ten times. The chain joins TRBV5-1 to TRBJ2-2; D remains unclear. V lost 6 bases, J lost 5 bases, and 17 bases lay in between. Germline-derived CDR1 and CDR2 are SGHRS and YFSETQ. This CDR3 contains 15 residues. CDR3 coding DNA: TGCGCCAGCAACCTCGCCGGCAGTCTAACCGGGGAGCTGTTTTTT. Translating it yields CASNLAGSLTGELFF. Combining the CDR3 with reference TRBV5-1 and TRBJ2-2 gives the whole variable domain KAGVTQTPRYLIKTRGQQVTLSCSPISGHRSVSWYQQTPGQGLQFLFEYFSETQRNKGNFPGRFSGRQFSNSRSEMNVSTLELGDSALYLCASNLAGSLTGELFFGEGSRLTVL.

CDR3: CASRSKSVTGELFF. The DNA of the CDR3 is TGTGCCAGCAGAAGTAAGTCGGTCACCGGGGAGCTGTTTTTT. The chain joins TRBV6-5 to TRBJ2-2, with D hard to call. This CDR3 is 14 amino acids long. Germline V gene lookup returns CDR1 MNHEY and CDR2 SVGAGI. V dropped 6 bases and J dropped 4 bases, with 12 bases sitting between them.

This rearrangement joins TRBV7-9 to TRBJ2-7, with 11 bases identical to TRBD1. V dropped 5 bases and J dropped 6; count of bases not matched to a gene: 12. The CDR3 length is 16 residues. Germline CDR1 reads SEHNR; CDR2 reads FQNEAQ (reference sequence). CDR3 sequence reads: CASSASGTGGSGEQYF. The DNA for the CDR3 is TGTGCCAGCAGCGCCTCCGGGACAGGGGGTTCCGGCGAGCAGTACTTC.

CDR3 amino acids: CASSRTSGAFTPSTDTQYF. DNA for the CDR3: TGTGCCAGCAGCAGGACTAGCGGCGCCTTTACCCCTAGCACAGATACGCAGTATTTT. The chain joins TRBV11-2 to TRBJ2-3, with 10 nucleotides matching TRBD2. V shed 5 bases, J shed 0 bases, and the junction held 14 bases outside the gene matches. This CDR3 is 19 amino acids long. The germline V gene has CDR1 SGHAT and CDR2 FQNNGV.

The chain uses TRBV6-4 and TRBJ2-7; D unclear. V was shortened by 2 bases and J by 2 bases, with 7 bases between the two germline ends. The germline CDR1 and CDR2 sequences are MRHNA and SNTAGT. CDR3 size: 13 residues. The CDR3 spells CASSDKDPYEQYF. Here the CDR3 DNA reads TGTGCCAGCAGTGACAAGGACCCCTACGAGCAGTACTTC.

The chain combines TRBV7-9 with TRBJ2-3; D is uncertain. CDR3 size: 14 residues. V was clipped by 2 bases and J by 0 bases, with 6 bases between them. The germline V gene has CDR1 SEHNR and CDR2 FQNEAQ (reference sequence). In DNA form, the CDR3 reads TGTGCCAGCAGCTTACAGGCGAGCACAGATACGCAGTATTTT. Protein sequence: CASSLQASTDTQYF.

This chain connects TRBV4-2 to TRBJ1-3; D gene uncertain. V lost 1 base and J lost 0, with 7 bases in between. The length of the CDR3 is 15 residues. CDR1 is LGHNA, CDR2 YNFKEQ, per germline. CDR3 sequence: CASSQVIASGNTIYF. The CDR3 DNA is TGTGCCAGCAGCCAAGTAATCGCCTCTGGAAACACCATATATTTT.

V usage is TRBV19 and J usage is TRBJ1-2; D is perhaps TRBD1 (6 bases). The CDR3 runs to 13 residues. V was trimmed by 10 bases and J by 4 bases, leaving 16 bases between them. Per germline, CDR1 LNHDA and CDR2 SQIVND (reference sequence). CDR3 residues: CATTPTGGYGYTF. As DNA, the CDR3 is TGTGCCACCACCCCGACAGGAGGCTATGGCTACACCTTC.

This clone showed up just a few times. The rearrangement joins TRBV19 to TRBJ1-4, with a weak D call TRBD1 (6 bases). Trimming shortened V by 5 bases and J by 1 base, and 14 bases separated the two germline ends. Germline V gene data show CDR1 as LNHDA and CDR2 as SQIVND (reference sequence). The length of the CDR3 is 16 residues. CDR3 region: CASSVPGQRTNEKLFF. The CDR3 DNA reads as TGTGCCAGTAGTGTACCTGGACAGAGAACTAATGAAAAACTGTTTTTT.

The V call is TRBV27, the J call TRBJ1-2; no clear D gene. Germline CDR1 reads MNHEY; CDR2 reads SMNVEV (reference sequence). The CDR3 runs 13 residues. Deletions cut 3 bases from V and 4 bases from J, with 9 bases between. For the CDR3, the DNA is TGTGCCAGCAGTTTCCGGGGATCCTATGGCTACACCTTC. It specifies CASSFRGSYGYTF.

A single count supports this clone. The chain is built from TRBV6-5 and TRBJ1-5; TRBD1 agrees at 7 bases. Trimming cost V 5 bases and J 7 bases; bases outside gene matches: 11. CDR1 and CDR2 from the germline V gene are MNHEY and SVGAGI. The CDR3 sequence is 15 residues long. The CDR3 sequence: CASSPDRWASQPQHF. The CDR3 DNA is TGTGCCAGCAGTCCGGACAGGTGGGCGAGCCAGCCCCAGCATTTT.

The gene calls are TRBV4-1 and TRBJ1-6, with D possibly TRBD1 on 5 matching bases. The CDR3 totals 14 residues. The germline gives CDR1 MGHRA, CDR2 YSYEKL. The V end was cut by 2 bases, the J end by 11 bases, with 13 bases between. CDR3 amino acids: CASSQTGGGPPLHF. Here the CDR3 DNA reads TGCGCCAGCAGCCAAACAGGTGGAGGGCCACCCCTCCACTTT.

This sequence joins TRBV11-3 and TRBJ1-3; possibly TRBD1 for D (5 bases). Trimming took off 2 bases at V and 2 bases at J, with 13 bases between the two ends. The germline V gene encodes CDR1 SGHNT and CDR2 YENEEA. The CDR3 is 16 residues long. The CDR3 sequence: CASSLIRTFPGNTIYF. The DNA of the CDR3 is TGTGCCAGCAGCTTAATCCGGACATTCCCTGGAAACACCATATATTTT. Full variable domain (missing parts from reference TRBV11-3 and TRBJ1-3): EAGVVQSPRYKIIEKKQPVAFWCNPISGHNTLYWYLQNLGQGPELLIRYENEEAVDDSQLPKDRFSAERLKGVDSTLKIQPAELGDSAVYLCASSLIRTFPGNTIYFGEGSWLTVV.